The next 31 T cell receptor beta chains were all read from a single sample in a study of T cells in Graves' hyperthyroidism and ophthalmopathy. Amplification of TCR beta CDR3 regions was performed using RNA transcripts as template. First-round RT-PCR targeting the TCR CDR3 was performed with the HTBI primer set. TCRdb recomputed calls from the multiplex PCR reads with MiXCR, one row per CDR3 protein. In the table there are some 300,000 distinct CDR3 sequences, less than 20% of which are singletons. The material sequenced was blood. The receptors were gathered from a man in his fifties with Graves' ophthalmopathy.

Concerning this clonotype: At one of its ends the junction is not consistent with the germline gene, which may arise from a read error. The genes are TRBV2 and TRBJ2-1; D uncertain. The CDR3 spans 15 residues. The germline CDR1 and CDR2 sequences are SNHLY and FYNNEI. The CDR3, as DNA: TGTGCCAGCAGTTTGTCGGCTCCCGGCGTAAATGGGCAGTTCTTC. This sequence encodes CASSLSAPGVNGQFF.

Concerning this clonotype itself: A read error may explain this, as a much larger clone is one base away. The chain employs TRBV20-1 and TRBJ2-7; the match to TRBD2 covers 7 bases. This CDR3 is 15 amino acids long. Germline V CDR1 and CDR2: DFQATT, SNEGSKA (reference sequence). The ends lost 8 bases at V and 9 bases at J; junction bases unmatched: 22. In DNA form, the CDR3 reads TGCAGTCCATACCGGCCGGGGGGTTGGGAGGTTGTGCAGTACTTC. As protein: CSPYRPGGWEVVQYF.

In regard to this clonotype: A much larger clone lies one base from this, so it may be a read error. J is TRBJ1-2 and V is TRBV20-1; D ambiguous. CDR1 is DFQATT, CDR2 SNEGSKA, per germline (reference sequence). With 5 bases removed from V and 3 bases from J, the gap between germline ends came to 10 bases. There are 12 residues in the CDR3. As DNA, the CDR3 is TGCAGTGCTTTCAGGTGTGACTATGGCTACACCTTC. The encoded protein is CSAFRCDYGYTF.

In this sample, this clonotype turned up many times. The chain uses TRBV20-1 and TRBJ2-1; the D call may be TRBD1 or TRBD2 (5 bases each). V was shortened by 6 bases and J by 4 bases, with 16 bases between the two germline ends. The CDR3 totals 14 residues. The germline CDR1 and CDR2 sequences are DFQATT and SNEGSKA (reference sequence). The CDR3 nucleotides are TGCAGTGCGCCGACACCTGGGGGTTACAATGAGCAGTTCTTC. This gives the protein CSAPTPGGYNEQFF.

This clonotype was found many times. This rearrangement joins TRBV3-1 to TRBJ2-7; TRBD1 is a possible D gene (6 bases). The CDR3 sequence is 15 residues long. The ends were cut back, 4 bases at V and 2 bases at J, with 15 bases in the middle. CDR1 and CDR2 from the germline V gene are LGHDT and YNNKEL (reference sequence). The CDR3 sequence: CASSPGDGLPYEQYF. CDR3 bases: TGTGCCAGCAGCCCAGGGGACGGCTTGCCCTACGAGCAGTACTTC.

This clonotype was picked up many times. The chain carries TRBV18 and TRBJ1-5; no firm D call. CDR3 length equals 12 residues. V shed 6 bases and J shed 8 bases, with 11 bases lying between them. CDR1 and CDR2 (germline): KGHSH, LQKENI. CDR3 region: CASSRLEEPQHF. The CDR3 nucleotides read TGTGCCAGCTCCCGGCTAGAAGAGCCCCAGCATTTT. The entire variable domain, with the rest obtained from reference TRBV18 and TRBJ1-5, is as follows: NAGVMQNPRHLVRRRGQEARLRCSPMKGHSHVYWYRQLPEEGLKFMVYLQKENIIDESGMPKERFSAEFPKEGPSILRIQQVVRGDSAAYFCASSRLEEPQHFGDGTRLSIL.

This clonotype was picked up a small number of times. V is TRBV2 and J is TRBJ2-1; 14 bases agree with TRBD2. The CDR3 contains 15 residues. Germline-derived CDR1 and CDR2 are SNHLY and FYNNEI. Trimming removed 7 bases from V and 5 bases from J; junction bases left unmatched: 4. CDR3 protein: CASTPGLAGDNEQFF. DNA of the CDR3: TGTGCCAGCACTCCGGGACTAGCGGGGGACAATGAGCAGTTCTTC.

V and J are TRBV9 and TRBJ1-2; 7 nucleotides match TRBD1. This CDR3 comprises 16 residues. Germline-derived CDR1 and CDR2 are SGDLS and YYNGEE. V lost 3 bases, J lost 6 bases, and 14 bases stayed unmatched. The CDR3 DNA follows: TGTGCCAGCAGCGACCCCTCGGAGGGGGCGTGGGATGGCTACACCTTC. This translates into CASSDPSEGAWDGYTF.

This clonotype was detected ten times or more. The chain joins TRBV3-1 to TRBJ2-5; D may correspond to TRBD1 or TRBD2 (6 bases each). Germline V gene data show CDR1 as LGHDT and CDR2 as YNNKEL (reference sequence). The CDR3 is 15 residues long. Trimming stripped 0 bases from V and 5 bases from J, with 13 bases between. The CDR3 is CASSQDRGRSETQYF. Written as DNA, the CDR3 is TGTGCCAGCAGCCAAGATCGGGGGCGTAGTGAGACCCAGTACTTC.

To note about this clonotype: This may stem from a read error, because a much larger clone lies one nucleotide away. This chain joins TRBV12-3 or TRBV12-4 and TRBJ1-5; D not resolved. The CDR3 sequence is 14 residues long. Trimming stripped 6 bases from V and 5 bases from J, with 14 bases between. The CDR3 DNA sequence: TGTGCCAGCAGCCAGAATAGCGGCGATCAGCCCCAGCATTTT. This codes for CASSQNSGDQPQHF.

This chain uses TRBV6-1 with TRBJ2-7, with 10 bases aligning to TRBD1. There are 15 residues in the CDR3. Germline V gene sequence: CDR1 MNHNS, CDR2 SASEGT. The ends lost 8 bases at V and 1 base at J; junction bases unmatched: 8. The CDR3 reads CASRGGQGISYEQYF. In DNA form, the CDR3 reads TGTGCCAGCCGGGGGGGACAGGGGATTTCCTACGAGCAGTACTTC.

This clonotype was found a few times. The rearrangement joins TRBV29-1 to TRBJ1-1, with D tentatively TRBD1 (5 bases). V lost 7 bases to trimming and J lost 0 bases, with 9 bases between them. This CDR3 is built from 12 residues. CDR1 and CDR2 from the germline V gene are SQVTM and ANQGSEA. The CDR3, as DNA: TGCAGCGGCTCGACAGTGAACACTGAAGCTTTCTTT. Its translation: CSGSTVNTEAFF.

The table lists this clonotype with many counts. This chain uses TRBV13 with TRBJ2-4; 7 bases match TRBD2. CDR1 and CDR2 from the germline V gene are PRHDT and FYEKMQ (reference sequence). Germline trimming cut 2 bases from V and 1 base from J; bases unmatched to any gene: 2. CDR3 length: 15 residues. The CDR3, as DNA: TGTGCCAGCAGCTTATCCGGGGGGGCCAAAAACATTCAGTACTTC. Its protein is CASSLSGGAKNIQYF.

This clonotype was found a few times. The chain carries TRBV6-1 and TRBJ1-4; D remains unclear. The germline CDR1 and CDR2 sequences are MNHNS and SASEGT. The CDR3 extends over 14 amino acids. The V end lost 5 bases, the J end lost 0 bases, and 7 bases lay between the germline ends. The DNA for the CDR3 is TGTGCCAGCAGTACAGTTGCAACTAATGAAAAACTGTTTTTT. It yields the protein CASSTVATNEKLFF.

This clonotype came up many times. CDR3 nucleotides: TGTGCCAGCAGTGGAGTCCCAGTCGGGGCAGGCTACGAGCAGTACTTC. It is translated as CASSGVPVGAGYEQYF. V and J are TRBV2 and TRBJ2-7; D assignment may be TRBD1 or TRBD2 (5 bases each). The CDR3 contains 16 residues. Germline CDR1 SNHLY, CDR2 FYNNEI. V was cut by 4 bases and J by 3 bases, with 19 bases left in between.

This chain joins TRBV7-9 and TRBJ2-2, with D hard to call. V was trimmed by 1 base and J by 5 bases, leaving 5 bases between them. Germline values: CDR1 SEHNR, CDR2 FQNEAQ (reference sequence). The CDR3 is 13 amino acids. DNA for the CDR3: TGTGCCAGCAGCTTAGTCTGGACCGGGGAGCTGTTTTTT. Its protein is CASSLVWTGELFF.

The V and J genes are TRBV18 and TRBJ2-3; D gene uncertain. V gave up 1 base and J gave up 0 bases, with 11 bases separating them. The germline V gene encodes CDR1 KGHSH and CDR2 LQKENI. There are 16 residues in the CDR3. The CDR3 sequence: CASSPLSGSSTDTQYF. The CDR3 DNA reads TGTGCCAGCTCACCACTTTCCGGAAGTAGCACAGATACGCAGTATTTT. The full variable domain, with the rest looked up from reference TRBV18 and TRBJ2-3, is NAGVMQNPRHLVRRRGQEARLRCSPMKGHSHVYWYRQLPEEGLKFMVYLQKENIIDESGMPKERFSAEFPKEGPSILRIQQVVRGDSAAYFCASSPLSGSSTDTQYFGPGTRLTVL.

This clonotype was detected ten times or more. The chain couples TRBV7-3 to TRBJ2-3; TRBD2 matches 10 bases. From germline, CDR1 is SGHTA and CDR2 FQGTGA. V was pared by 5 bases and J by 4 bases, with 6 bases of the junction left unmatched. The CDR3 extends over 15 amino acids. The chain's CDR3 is CASSRTSGMADTQYF. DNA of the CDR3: TGTGCCAGCAGCCGAACTAGCGGGATGGCAGATACGCAGTATTTT.

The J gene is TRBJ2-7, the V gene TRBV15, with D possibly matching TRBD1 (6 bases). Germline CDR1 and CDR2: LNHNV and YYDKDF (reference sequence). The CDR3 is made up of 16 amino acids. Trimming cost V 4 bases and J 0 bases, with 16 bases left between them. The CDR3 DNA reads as TGTGCCACCAGCACAGGGGTTGGAGCCGACTCCTACGAGCAGTACTTC. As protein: CATSTGVGADSYEQYF. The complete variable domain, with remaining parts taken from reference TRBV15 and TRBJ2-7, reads DAMVIQNPRYQVTQFGKPVTLSCSQTLNHNVMYWYQQKSSQAPKLLFHYYDKDFNNEADTPDNFQSRRPNTSFCFLDIRSPGLGDTAMYLCATSTGVGADSYEQYFGPGTRLTVT.

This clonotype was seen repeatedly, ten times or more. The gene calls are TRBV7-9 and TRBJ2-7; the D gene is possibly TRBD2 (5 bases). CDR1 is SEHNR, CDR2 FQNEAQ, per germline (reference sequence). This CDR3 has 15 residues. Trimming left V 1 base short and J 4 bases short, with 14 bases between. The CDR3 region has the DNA TGTGCCAGCAGCTTAGTACGGGGTGGAACTTACGAGCAGTACTTC. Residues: CASSLVRGGTYEQYF. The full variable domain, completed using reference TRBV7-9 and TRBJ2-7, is DTGVSQNPRHKITKRGQNVTFRCDPISEHNRLYWYRQTLGQGPEFLTYFQNEAQLEKSRLLSDRFSAERPKGSFSTLEIQRTEQGDSAMYLCASSLVRGGTYEQYFGPGTRLTVT.

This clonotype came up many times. CDR3 sequence: CAINEGTEAFF. The CDR3 DNA sequence: TGTGCCATCAACGAGGGCACTGAAGCTTTCTTT. The chain uses TRBV10-3 and TRBJ1-1, with D unresolved. The germline V gene has CDR1 ENHRY and CDR2 SYGVKD. Trimming removed 7 bases at V and 4 bases at J, with 7 bases between. This CDR3 has 11 amino acids.

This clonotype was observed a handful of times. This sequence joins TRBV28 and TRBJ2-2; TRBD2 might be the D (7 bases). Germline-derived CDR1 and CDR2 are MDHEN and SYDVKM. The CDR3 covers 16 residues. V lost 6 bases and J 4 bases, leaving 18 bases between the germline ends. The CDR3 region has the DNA TGTGCCAGCAGATCCGGGGAGGGGGATGGCACCGGGGAGCTGTTTTTT. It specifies CASRSGEGDGTGELFF.

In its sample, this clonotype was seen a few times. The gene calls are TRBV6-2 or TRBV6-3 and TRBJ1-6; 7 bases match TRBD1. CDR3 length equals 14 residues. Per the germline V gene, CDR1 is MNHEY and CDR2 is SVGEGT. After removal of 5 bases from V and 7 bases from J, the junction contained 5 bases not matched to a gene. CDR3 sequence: CASSPDRENSPLHF. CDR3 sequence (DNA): TGTGCCAGCAGTCCCGACAGGGAAAATTCACCCCTCCACTTT.

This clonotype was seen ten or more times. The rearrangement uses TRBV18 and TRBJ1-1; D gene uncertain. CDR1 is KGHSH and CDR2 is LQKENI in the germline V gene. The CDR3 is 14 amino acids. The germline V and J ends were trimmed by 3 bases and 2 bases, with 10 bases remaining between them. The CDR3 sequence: CASSPALLNTEAFF. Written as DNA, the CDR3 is TGTGCCAGCTCACCGGCACTATTAAACACTGAAGCTTTCTTT.

The CDR3 DNA follows: TGCGCCAGCAGCCCCCAGGGAGGGACGGAGCAGTACTTC. It specifies CASSPQGGTEQYF. The chain carries TRBV4-1 and TRBJ2-7; 7 bases fit TRBD2. V dropped 4 bases and J dropped 7; count of bases not matched to a gene: 7. This CDR3 region has 13 residues. The germline CDR1 and CDR2 sequences are MGHRA and YSYEKL.

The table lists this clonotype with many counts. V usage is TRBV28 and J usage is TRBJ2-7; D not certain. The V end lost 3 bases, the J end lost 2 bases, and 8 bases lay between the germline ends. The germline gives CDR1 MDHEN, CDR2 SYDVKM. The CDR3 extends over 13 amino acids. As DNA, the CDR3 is TGTGCCAGCAGTTTGGTCGGACCCTACGAGCAGTACTTC. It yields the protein CASSLVGPYEQYF.

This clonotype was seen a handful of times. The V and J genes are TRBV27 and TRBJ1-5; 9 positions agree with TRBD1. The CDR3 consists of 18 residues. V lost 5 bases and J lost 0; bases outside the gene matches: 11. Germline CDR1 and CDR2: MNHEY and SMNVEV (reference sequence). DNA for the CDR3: TGTGCCAGCAGTCCCTGGACAGGGGAAGGCTATAGCAATCAGCCCCAGCATTTT. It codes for CASSPWTGEGYSNQPQHF.

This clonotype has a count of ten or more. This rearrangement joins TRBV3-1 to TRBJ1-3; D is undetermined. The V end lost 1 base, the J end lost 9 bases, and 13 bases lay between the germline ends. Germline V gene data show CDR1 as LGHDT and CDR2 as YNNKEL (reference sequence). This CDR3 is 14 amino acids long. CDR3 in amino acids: CASSQGAPPSTIYF. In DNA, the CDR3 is TGTGCCAGCAGCCAAGGGGCCCCTCCGAGCACCATATATTTT.

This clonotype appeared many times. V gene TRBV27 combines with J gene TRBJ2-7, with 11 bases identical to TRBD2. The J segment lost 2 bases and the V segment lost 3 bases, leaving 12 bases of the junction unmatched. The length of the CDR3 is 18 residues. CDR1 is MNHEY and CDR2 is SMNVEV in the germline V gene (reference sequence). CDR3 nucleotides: TGTGCCAGCAGTTTTACTAGCGGGAGAGAGAGAGCCCCCTACGAGCAGTACTTC. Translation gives CASSFTSGRERAPYEQYF.

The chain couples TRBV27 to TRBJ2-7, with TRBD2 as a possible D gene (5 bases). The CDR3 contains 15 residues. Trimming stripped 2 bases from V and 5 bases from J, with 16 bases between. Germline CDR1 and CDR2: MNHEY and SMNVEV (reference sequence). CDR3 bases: TGTGCCAGCAGTTTACGGGGTGGGCCGTTCGACGAGCAGTACTTC. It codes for CASSLRGGPFDEQYF.

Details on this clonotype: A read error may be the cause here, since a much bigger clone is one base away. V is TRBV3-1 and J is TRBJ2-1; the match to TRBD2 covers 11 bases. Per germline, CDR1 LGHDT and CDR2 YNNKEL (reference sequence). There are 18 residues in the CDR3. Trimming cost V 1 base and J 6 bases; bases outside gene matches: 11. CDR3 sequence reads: CASSQGSPGLAVINEQFF. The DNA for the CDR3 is TGTGCCAGCAGCCAAGGATCCCCGGGACTAGCGGTCATCAATGAGCAGTTCTTC.